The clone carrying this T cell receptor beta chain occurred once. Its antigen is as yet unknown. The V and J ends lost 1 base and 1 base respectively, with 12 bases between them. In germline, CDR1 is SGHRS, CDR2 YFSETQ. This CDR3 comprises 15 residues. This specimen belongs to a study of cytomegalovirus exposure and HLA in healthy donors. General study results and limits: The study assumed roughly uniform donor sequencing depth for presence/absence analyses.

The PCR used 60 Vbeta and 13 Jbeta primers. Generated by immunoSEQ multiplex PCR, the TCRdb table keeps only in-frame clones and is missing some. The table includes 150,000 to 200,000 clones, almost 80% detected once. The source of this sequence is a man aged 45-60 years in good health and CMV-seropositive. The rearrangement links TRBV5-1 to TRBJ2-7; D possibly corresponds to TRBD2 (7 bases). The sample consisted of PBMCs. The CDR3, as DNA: TGCGCCAGCAGCTTGACGGGGGGCCGGTCCTACGAGCAGTACTTC. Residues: CASSLTGGRSYEQYF.